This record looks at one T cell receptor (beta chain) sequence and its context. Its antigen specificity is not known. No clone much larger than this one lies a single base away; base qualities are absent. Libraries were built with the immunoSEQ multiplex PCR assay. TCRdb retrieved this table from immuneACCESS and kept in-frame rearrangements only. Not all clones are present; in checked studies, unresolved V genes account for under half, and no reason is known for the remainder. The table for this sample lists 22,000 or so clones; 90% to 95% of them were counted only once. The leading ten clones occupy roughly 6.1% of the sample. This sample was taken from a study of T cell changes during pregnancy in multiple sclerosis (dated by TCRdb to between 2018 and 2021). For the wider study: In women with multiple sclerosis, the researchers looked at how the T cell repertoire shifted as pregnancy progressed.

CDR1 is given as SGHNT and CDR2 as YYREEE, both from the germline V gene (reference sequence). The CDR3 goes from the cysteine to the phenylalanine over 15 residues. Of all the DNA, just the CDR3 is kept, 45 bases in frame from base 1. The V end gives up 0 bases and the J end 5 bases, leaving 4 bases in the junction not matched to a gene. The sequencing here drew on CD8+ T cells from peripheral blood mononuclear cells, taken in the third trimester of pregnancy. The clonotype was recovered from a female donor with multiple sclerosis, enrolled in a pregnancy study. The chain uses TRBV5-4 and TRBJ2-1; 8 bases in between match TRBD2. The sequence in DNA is TGTGCCAGCAGCTTGGTAGCGGGGCCCCACAATGAGCAGTTCTTC. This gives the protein CASSLVAGPHNEQFF.